This TCR beta chain was recorded in a study of somatic mutations in cytotoxic T cells in rheumatoid arthritis. Assay used: immunoSEQ multiplex PCR; TCRdb lists only in-frame clones, some missing. The repertoire has 15,000 to 20,000 clones, less than 90% of them found once; the top ten carry roughly 9.4%. The study, taken as a whole, reports: What antigens the expanded CD8+ clones targeted remained unknown. CD8+ T-cell clonality showed no significant difference between rheumatoid arthritis patients and age-matched healthy controls. In about an eighth of the roughly 60 patients, the largest CD8+ clone exceeded 20% of CD8+ cells.

On this clone itself: Its antigen is unidentified.

Germline V lookup: CDR1 MRHNA, CDR2 SNTAGT. The CDR3 sequence is 16 residues long. Losses at the gene ends were 3 bases for V and 3 bases for J; bases not matched to a gene: 5. This chain uses TRBV6-4 with TRBJ2-1, with 10 bases aligning to TRBD2. The sequence came from an adult with rheumatoid arthritis. Input material: CD8+ T cells sorted from blood. The CDR3 loop is CASSEDASGGYNEQFF. The CDR3 bases are TGTGCCAGCAGTGAAGATGCTAGCGGGGGCTACAATGAGCAGTTCTTC.